A single sample gave rise to the 3 T cell receptor beta chains below, sequenced in a study of Ad26.COV2.S vaccination and SARS-CoV-2 variants (dated by TCRdb to 2020 to 2022). The intended sense of this specimen's treatment or condition label: 15 to 20 received Ad26.COV2.S at low or high dose, single or two shots; 5 received placebo; per-sample allocation not given. For vaccine and placebo recipients, repertoires were sequenced using samples collected on day 63 after the first injection. The receptor library was made with the immunoSEQ multiplex PCR assay. TCRdb holds this immuneACCESS table with in-frame rearrangements only. Some clones are missing; in checked studies, unresolved V genes explain under half, and the rest has no known cause. This sample holds roughly 270,000 clones; 80% to 90% were observed only once. The top ten constitute about 3.1% of the sample. The sequenced sample was peripheral blood, obtained in a trial of Ad26.COV2.S vaccine versus placebo. These receptors all stem from a person aged 18-60 years who received the Ad26.COV2.S COVID-19 vaccine or a placebo.

The V and J genes are TRBV5-4 and TRBJ1-1; D call uncertain. V lost 4 bases to trimming and J lost 0 bases, with 13 bases between them. The CDR3 consists of 15 residues. The germline gives CDR1 SGHNT, CDR2 YYREEE (reference sequence). CDR3 in amino acids: CASSPVGEMNTEAFF. The CDR3 region has the DNA TGTGCCAGCAGCCCGGTGGGCGAGATGAACACTGAAGCTTTCTTT. The whole variable domain, remainder taken from reference TRBV5-4 and TRBJ1-1, is ETGVTQSPTHLIKTRGQQVTLRCSSQSGHNTVSWYQQALGQGPQFIFQYYREEENGRGNFPPRFSGLQFPNYSSELNVNALELDDSALYLCASSPVGEMNTEAFFGQGTRLTVV.

The chain recombines TRBV27 with TRBJ2-1; 14 positions match TRBD2. This CDR3 has 14 amino acids. From germline, CDR1 is MNHEY and CDR2 SMNVEV (reference sequence). J lost 16 bases, V lost 5 bases, and 10 bases had no gene match. The CDR3 spells CASSVHGTSGRGFF. CDR3 nucleotides: TGTGCCAGCAGTGTCCACGGGACTAGCGGGAGAGGTTTCTTC.

The chain combines TRBV2 with TRBJ2-7, with TRBD1 matching 8 bases. This CDR3 contains 13 residues. J was trimmed by 5 bases and V by 5 bases; bases with no gene match: 5. From germline, CDR1 is SNHLY and CDR2 FYNNEI. CDR3 residues: CASSPRGRDEQYF. The CDR3 region has the DNA TGTGCCAGCAGTCCCAGGGGGCGCGACGAGCAGTACTTC.